The 4 T cell receptor beta chains below were found in one sample sequenced in a study of vaccination effects on CD4 cells after COVID-19. Sequencing was performed with immunoSEQ multiplex PCR; in TCRdb, only in-frame clones are kept and a portion is missing. The top ten clones hold about 4% of a sample with about 63,000 clones, 75% of them seen once. Their antigen targets remain unknown. Before any sequencing was done, the ViraFEST assay used viral peptide pools to expand antigen-specific CD4+ T cells. Following a roughly 10-day culture, CD4+ T cells were purified. People in the vaccine group had not been infected with SARS-CoV-2 before, and their nucleocapsid antibodies were negative. This material consisted of CD4+ T cells from PBMCs cultured with HCoV-OC43 spike peptides, taken before COVID-19 vaccination. The subset was: HCoV-OC43 spike overlapping peptide pool stimulation. The origin of the receptors is a human donor who received a COVID-19 vaccine.

Only a few counts were recorded for this clone. V is TRBV27 and J is TRBJ1-1; D may be TRBD1 (6 bases). The CDR3 length is 13 residues. V was clipped by 5 bases and J by 3 bases, with 10 bases between them. Germline CDR1 MNHEY, CDR2 SMNVEV (reference sequence). The CDR3 reads CASSPPGDTEAFF. The CDR3 nucleotides read TGTGCCAGCAGTCCTCCAGGGGACACTGAAGCTTTCTTT.

The chain links TRBV7-9 to TRBJ2-1; D remains ambiguous. Germline-derived CDR1 and CDR2 are SEHNR and FQNEAQ (reference sequence). The CDR3 has 13 amino acids. Trimming shortened V by 1 base and J by 2 bases, and 3 bases separated the two germline ends. This chain's CDR3 is CASSLDTYNEQFF. In DNA, the CDR3 is TGTGCCAGCAGCTTAGACACCTACAATGAGCAGTTCTTC.

This clone was picked up a small number of times. The J gene is TRBJ1-5, the V gene TRBV5-4; 8 bases are a match to TRBD1. The CDR3 contains 15 residues. CDR1 is SGHNT, CDR2 YYREEE, per germline (reference sequence). The ends lost 2 bases at V and 4 bases at J; junction bases unmatched: 5. The DNA for the CDR3 is TGTGCCAGCAGCTTAGGACAGGGAGGTAATCAGCCCCAGCATTTT. It is translated as CASSLGQGGNQPQHF.

V is TRBV6-1 and J is TRBJ2-7, with D hard to call. V lost 1 base to trimming and J lost 1 base, with 8 bases between them. The CDR3 extends over 14 amino acids. CDR1 MNHNS and CDR2 SASEGT come from the germline V gene. CDR3 coding DNA: TGTGCCAGCAGTGAAGGCGGACGGTCCTACGAGCAGTACGTC. Amino acids: CASSEGGRSYEQYV.